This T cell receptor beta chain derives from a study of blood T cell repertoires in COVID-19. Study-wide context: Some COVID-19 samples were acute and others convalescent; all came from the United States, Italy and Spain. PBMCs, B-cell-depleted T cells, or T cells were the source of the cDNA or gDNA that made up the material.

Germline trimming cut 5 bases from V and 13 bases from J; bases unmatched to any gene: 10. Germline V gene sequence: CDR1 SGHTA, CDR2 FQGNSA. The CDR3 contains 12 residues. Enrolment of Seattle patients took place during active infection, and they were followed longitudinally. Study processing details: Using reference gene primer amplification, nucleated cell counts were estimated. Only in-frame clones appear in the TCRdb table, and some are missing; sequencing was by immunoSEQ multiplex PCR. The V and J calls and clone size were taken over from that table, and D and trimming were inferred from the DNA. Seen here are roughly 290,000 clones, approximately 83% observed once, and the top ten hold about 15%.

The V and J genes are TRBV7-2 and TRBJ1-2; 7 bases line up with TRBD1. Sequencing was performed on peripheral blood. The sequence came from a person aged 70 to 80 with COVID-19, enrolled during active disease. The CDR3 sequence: CASSPGTASTTF. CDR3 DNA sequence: TGTGCCAGCAGCCCAGGGACAGCGAGTACCACCTTC.